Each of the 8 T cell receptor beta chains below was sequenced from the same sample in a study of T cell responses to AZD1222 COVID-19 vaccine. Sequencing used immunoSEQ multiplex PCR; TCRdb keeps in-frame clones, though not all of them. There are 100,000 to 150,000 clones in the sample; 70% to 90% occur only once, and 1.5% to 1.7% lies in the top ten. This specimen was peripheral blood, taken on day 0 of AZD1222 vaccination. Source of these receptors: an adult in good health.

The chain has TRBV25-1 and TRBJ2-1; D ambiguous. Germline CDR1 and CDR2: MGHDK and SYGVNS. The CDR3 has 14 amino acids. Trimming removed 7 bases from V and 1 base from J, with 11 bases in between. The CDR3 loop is CASTGRASYNEQFF. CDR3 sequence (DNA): TGTGCCAGCACGGGTAGGGCGTCCTACAATGAGCAGTTCTTC.

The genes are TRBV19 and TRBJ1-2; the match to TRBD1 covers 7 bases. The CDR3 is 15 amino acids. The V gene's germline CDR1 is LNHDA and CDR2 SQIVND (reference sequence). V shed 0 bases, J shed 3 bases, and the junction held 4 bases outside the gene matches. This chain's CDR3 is CASSIDFGQDYGYTF. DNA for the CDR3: TGTGCCAGTAGTATAGATTTCGGACAGGACTATGGCTACACCTTC. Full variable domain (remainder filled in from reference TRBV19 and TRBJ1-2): DGGITQSPKYLFRKEGQNVTLSCEQNLNHDAMYWYRQDPGQGLRLIYYSQIVNDFQKGDIAEGYSVSREKKESFPLTVTSAQKNPTAFYLCASSIDFGQDYGYTFGSGTRLTVV.

The CDR3 coding sequence is TGTGCCAGCGTCCGGGACAGGGAAAATTCACCCCTCCACTTT. The encoded protein is CASVRDRENSPLHF. This chain joins TRBV10-3 and TRBJ1-6; TRBD1 agrees at 9 bases. V was pared by 10 bases and J by 7 bases, with 8 bases of the junction left unmatched. The CDR3 spans 14 residues. From germline, CDR1 is ENHRY and CDR2 SYGVKD.

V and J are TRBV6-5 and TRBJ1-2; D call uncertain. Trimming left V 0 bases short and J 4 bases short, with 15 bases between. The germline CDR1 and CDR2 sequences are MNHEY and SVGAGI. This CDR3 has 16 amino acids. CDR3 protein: CASSYSAFGQTYGYTF. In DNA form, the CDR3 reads TGTGCCAGCAGTTACTCGGCCTTCGGGCAAACCTATGGCTACACCTTC.

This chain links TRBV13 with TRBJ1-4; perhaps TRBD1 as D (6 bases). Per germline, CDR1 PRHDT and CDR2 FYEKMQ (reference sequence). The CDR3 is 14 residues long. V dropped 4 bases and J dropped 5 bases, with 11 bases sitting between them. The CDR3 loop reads CASSYGTNNEKLFF. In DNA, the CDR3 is TGTGCCAGCAGCTACGGGACAAACAATGAAAAACTGTTTTTT.

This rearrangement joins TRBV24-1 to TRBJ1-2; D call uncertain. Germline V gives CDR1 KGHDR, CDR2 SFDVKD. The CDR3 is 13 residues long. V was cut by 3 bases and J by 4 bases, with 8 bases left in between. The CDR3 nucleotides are TGTGCCACCAGTGATCCGAACTTCTATGGCTACACCTTC. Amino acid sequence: CATSDPNFYGYTF.

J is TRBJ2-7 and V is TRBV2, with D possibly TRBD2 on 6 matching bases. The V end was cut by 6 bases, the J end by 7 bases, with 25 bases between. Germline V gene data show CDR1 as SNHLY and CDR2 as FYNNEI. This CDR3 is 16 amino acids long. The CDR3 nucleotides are TGTGCCAGCAGGGGCTCATTGGGCGGGACCCGGGGGGAGCAGTACTTC. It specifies CASRGSLGGTRGEQYF.

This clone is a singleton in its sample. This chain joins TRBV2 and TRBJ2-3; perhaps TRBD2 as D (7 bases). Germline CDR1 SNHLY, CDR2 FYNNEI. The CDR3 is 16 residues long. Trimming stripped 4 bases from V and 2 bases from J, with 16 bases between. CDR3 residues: CASSGLGEGVTDTQYF. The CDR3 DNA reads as TGTGCCAGCAGTGGGCTAGGGGAGGGGGTCACAGATACGCAGTATTTT.